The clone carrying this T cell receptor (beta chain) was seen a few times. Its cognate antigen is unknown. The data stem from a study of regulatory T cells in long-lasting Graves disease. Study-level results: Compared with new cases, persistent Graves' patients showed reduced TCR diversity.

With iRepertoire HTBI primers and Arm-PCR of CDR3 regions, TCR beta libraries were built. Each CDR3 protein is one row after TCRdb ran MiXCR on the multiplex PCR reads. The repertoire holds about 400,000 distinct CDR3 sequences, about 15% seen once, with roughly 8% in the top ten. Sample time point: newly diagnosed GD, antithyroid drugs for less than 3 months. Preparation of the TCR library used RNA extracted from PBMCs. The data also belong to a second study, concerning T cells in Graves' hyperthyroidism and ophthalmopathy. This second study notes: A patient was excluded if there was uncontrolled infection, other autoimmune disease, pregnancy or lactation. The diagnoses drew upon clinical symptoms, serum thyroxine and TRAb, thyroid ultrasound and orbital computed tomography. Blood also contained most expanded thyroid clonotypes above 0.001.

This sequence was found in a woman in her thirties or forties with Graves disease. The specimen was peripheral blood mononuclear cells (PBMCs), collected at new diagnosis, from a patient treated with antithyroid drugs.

CDR3 loop: CSARTLGQGGSGYTF. DNA for the CDR3: TGCAGTGCTAGGACCTTAGGACAGGGGGGGAGTGGCTACACCTTC. The rearrangement links TRBV20-1 to TRBJ1-2; 10 nucleotides line up with TRBD1. The V gene end was trimmed by 3 bases and the J gene end by 7 bases; junction bases not matched to a gene: 11. Germline V gene sequence: CDR1 DFQATT, CDR2 SNEGSKA (reference sequence). This CDR3 has 15 residues.